Shown below are 2 T cell receptor beta chains from a single sample sequenced in a study of T cells after yellow fever vaccination. Using its own MiXCR run on the 5' RACE reads, TCRdb lists one record per CDR3 protein. The sample consists of about 630,000 distinct CDR3 sequences, around an eighth of them appearing once. Sequenced here: PBMCs, sampled on the day of the yellow fever booster vaccination. The receptors derive from a man aged 25 to 45 who received the YFV17D yellow fever vaccine.

The sample holds a few counts of this clonotype. The CDR3 region has the DNA TGTGCCATCAGTGATGCCCTACAGGTGCCGAGGCATACGCAGTATTTT. Amino acids: CAISDALQVPRHTQYF. The chain recombines TRBV10-3 with TRBJ2-3, with D maybe TRBD1 (5 bases). The germline CDR1 and CDR2 sequences are ENHRY and SYGVKD. Trimming shortened V by 3 bases and J by 7 bases, and 20 bases separated the two germline ends. CDR3 length: 16 residues.

The chain couples TRBV20-1 to TRBJ2-5; TRBD2 matches 8 bases. The CDR3 spans 14 residues. The ends lost 3 bases at V and 3 bases at J; junction bases unmatched: 6. The germline gives CDR1 DFQATT, CDR2 SNEGSKA (reference sequence). The CDR3 coding sequence is TGCAGTGCTAGCGGACTAGCAGGAAAAGAGACCCAGTACTTC. Amino acids: CSASGLAGKETQYF.